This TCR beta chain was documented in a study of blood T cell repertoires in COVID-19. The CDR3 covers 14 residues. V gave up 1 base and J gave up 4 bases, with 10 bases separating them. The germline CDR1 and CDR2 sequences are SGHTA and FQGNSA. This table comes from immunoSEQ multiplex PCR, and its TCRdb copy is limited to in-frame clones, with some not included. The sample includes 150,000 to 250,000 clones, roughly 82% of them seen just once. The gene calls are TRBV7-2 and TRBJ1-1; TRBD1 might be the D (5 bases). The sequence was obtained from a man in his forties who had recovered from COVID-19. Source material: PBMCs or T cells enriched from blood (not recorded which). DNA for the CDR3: TGTGCCAGCAGCTTAGGGTGGAGGGGCACTGAAGCTTTCTTT. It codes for CASSLGWRGTEAFF.